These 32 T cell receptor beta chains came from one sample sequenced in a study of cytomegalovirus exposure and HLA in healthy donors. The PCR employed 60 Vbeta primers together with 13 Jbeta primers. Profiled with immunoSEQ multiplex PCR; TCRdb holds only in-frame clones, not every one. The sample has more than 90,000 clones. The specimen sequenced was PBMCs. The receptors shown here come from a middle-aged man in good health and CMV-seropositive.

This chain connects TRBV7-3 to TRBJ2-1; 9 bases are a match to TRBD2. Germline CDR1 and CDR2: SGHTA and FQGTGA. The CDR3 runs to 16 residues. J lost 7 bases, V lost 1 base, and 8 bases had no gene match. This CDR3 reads CASSLMAAGGPNEQFF. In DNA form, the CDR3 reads TGTGCCAGCAGCTTAATGGCGGCGGGAGGGCCTAATGAGCAGTTCTTC.

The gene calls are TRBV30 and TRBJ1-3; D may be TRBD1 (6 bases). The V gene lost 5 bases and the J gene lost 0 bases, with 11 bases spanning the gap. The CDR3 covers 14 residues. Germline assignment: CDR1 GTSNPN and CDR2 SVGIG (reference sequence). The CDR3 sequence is CAWEDRYSGNTIYF. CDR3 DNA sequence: TGTGCCTGGGAAGACAGGTACTCTGGAAACACCATATATTTT. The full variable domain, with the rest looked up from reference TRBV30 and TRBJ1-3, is SQTIHQWPATLVQPVGSPLSLECTVEGTSNPNLYWYRQAAGRGLQLLFYSVGIGQISSEVPQNLSASRPQDRQFILSSKKLLLSDSGFYLCAWEDRYSGNTIYFGEGSWLTVV.

CDR3 region: CASRPLAAQETQYF. The CDR3 nucleotides are TGTGCCAGCAGGCCACTAGCGGCGCAAGAGACCCAGTACTTC. The chain couples TRBV6-1 to TRBJ2-5; 8 bases are shared with TRBD2. V dropped 6 bases and J dropped 2; count of bases not matched to a gene: 5. The CDR3 runs 14 residues. Germline CDR1 and CDR2: MNHNS and SASEGT.

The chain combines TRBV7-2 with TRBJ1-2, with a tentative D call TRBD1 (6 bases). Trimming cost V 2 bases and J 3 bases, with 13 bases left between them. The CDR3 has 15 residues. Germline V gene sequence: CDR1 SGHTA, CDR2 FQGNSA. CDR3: CASSLQGRKDYGYTF. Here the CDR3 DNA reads TGTGCCAGCAGCTTACAGGGGAGAAAAGACTATGGCTACACCTTC.

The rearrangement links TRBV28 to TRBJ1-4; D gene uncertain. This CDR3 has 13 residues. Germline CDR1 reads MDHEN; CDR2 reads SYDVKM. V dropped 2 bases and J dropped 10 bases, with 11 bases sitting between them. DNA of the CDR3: TGTGCCAGCAGTTTAGGGGAGTATGGAAAACTGTTTTTT. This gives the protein CASSLGEYGKLFF.

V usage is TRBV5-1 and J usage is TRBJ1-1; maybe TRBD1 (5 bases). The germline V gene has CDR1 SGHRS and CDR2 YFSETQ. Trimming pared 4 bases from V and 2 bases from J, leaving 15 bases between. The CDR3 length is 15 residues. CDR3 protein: CASSGRGRTNTEAFF. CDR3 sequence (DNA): TGCGCCAGCAGCGGGCGGGGGAGAACAAACACTGAAGCTTTCTTT.

The CDR3 region is CASSGLAGTTDTQYF. In nucleotides, the CDR3 is TGTGCCAGCAGCGGACTAGCGGGAACCACAGATACGCAGTATTTT. The chain has TRBV9 and TRBJ2-3, with 11 positions matching TRBD2. The V segment lost 3 bases and the J segment 2 bases; nucleotides outside the gene matches: 2. CDR3 length equals 15 residues. Germline lookup yields CDR1 SGDLS and CDR2 YYNGEE.

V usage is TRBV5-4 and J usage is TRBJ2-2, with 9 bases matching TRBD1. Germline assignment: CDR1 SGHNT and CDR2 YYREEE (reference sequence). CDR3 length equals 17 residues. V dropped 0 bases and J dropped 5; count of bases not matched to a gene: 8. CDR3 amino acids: CASSLAGQGPLTGELFF. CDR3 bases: TGTGCCAGCAGCTTGGCCGGACAGGGGCCCCTTACCGGGGAGCTGTTTTTT.

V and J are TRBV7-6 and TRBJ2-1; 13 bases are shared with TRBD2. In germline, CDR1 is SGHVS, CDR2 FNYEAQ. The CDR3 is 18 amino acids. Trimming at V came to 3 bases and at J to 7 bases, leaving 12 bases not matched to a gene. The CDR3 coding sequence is TGTGCCAGCAGCTTTCAAAGGGGACTAGCGGGGCGTGAGAATGAGCAGTTCTTC. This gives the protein CASSFQRGLAGRENEQFF.

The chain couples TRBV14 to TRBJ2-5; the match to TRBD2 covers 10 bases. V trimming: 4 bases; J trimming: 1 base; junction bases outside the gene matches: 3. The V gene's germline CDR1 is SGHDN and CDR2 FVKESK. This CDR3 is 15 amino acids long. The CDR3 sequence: CASSRRTSGQETQYF. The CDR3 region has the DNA TGTGCCAGCAGCCGTCGGACTAGCGGCCAAGAGACCCAGTACTTC.

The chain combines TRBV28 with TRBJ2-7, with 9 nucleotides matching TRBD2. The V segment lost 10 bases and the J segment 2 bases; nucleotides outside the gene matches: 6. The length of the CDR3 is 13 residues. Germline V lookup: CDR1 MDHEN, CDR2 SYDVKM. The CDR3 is CATELAGPYEQYF. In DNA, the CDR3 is TGTGCCACAGAACTAGCGGGCCCCTACGAGCAGTACTTC.

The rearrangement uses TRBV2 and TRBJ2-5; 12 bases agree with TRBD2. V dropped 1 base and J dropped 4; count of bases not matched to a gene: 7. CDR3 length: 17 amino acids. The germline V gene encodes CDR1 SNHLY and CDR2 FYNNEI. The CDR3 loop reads CASSEGLAGGARETQYF. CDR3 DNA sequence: TGTGCCAGCAGTGAAGGGCTAGCGGGAGGGGCCCGAGAGACCCAGTACTTC.

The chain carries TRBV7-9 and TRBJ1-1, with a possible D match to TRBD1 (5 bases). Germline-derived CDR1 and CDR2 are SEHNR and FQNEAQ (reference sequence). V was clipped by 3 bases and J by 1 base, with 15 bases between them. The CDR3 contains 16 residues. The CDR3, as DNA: TGTGCCAGCAGCTTCCTCACGGGCAGGGCGAACACTGAAGCTTTCTTT. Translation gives CASSFLTGRANTEAFF.

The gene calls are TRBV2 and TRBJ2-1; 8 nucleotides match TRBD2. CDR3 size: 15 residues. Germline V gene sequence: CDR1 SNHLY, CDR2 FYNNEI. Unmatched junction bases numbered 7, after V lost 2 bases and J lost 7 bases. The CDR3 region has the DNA TGTGCCAGCAGTGAATCGATAGCGGGGTTAAATGAGCAGTTCTTC. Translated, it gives CASSESIAGLNEQFF.

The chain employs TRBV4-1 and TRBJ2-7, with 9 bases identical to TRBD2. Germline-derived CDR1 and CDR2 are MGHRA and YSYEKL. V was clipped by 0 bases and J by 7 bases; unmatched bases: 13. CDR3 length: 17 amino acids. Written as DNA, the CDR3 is TGCGCCAGCAGCCAAGATTCGACTAGCGGATTCCCCTGGGAGCAGTACTTC. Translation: CASSQDSTSGFPWEQYF.

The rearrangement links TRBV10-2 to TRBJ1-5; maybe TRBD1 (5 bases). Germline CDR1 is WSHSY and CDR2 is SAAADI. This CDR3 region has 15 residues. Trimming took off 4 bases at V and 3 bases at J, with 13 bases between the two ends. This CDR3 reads CASSAAAGYNQPQHF. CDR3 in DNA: TGCGCCAGCAGTGCGGCAGCAGGGTACAATCAGCCCCAGCATTTT.

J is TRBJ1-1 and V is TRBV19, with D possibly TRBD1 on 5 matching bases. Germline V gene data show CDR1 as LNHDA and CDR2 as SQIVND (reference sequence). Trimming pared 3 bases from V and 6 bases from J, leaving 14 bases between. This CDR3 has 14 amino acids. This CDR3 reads CASSISKGLPEAFF. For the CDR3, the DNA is TGTGCCAGTAGTATTAGTAAGGGGCTCCCTGAAGCTTTCTTT.

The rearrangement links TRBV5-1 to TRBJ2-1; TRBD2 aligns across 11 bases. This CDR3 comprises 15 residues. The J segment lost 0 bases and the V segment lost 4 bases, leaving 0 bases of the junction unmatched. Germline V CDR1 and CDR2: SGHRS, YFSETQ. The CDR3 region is CASSGLAGSYNEQFF. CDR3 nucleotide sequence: TGCGCCAGCAGCGGACTAGCGGGCTCCTACAATGAGCAGTTCTTC.

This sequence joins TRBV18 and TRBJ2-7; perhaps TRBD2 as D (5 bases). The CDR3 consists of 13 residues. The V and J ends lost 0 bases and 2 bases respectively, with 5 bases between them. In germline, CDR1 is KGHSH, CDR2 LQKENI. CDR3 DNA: TGTGCCAGCTCACCACCGACTACCTACGAGCAGTACTTC. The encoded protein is CASSPPTTYEQYF.

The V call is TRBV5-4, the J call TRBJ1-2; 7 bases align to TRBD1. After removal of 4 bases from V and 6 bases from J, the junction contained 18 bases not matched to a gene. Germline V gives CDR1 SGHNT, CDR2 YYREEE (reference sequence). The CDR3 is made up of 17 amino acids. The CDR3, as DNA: TGTGCCAGCAGCAAGGACCTTACTAGGGGGCGTGTTGATGGCTACACCTTC. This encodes CASSKDLTRGRVDGYTF.

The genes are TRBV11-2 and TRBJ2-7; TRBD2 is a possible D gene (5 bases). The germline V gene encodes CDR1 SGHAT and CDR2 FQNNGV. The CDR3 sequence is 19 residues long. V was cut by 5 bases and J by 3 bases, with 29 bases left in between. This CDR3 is CASSRAAGGLHPLYYEQYF. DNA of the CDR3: TGTGCCAGCAGCCGGGCGGCAGGAGGCCTACACCCCCTCTACTACGAGCAGTACTTC.

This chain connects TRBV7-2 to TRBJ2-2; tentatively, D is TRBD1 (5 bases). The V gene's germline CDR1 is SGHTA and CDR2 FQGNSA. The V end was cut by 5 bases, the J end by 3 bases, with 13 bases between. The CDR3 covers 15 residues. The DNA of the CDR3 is TGTGCCAGCAGCGGTAGGGGCAGTTACACCGGGGAGCTGTTTTTT. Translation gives CASSGRGSYTGELFF.

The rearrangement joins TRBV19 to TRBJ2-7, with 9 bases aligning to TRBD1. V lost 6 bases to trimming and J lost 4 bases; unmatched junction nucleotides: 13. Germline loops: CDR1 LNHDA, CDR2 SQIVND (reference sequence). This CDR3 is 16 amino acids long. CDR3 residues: CASSPEGGTGLYEQYF. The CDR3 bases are TGTGCCAGTAGCCCCGAGGGCGGGACAGGGCTTTACGAGCAGTACTTC.

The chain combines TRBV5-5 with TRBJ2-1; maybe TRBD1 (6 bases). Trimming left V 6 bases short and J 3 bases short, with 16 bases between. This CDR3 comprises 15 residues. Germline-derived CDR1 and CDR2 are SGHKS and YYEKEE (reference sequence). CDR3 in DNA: TGTGCCAGCACCCCTTGGGGACATAACTACAATGAGCAGTTCTTC. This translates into CASTPWGHNYNEQFF. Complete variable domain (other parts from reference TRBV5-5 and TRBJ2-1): DAGVTQSPTHLIKTRGQQVTLRCSPISGHKSVSWYQQVLGQGPQFIFQYYEKEERGRGNFPDRFSARQFPNYSSELNVNALLLGDSALYLCASTPWGHNYNEQFFGPGTRLTVL.

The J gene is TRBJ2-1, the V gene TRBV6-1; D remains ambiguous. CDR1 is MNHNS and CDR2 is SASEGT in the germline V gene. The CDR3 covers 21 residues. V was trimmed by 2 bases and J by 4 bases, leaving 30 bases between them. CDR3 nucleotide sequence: TGTGCCAGCAGTGAACTCTGGATCGGGTCGTCGTGGCAGCCACCATACAATGAGCAGTTCTTC. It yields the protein CASSELWIGSSWQPPYNEQFF.

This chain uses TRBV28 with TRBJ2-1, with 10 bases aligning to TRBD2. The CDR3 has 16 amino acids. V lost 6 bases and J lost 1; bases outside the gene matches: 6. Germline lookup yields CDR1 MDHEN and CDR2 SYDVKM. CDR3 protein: CASRSSGSSSYNEQFF. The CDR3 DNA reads TGTGCCAGCAGGTCTAGCGGGAGTAGTTCCTACAATGAGCAGTTCTTC.

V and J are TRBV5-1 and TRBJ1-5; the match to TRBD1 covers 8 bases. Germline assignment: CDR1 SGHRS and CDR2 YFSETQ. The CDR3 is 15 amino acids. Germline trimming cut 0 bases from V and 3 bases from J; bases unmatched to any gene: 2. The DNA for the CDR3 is TGCGCCAGCAGCTTGGGGACAGGGCCCAATCAGCCCCAGCATTTT. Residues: CASSLGTGPNQPQHF.

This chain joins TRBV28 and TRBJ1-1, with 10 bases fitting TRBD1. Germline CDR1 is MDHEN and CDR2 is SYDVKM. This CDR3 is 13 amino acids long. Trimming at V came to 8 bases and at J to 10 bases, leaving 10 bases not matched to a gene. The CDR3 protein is CASDRTGGIRAFF. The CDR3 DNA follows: TGTGCCAGCGACAGGACAGGGGGGATTCGAGCTTTCTTT.

The CDR3 DNA reads TGTGCCAGCAGTCAGGGACTAGCGAAACAGTACGAGCAGTACTTC. It yields the protein CASSQGLAKQYEQYF. This chain joins TRBV6-5 and TRBJ2-7; 10 bases match TRBD2. The CDR3 loop spans 15 amino acids. The germline V gene encodes CDR1 MNHEY and CDR2 SVGAGI. The junction had 8 bases not matched to a gene; V was cut back by 5 bases and J by 4 bases.

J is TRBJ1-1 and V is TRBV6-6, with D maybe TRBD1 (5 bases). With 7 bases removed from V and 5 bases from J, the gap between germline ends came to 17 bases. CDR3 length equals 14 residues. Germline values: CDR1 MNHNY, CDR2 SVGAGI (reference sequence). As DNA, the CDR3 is TGTGCCAGCATTCAGGGACTGGTAGGGACTGAAGCTTTCTTT. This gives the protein CASIQGLVGTEAFF.

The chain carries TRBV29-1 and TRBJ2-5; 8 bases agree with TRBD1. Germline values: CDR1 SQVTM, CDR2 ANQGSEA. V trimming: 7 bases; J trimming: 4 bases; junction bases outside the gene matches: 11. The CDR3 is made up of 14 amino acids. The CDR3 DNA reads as TGCAGCGGAAGGGACAGGACCCCGTCAGAGACCCAGTACTTC. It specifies CSGRDRTPSETQYF. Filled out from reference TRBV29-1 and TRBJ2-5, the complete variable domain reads SAVISQKPSRDICQRGTSLTIQCQVDSQVTMMFWYRQQPGQSLTLIATANQGSEATYESGFVIDKFPISRPNLTFSTLTVSNMSPEDSSIYLCSGRDRTPSETQYFGPGTRLLVL.

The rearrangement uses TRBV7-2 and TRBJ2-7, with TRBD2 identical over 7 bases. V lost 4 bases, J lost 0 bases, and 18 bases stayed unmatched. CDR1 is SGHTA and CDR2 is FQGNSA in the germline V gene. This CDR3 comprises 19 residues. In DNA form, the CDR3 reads TGTGCCAGCAGCTCCCCGACCTTAAAGCGGGGATTTAACTCCTACGAGCAGTACTTC. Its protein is CASSSPTLKRGFNSYEQYF.